A selection of T cell receptor beta chains follows, all from one sample in a study of vaccination effects on CD4 cells after COVID-19. Their target antigens are unknown. Data came from immunoSEQ multiplex PCR; TCRdb stores just in-frame clones and leaves some out. Of fewer than 90,000 clones in the sample, roughly two thirds were seen once. The input for sequencing was CD4+ T cells from PBMCs cultured with HIV peptides, taken before COVID-19 vaccination. The receptors were sampled from a human donor who had a prior SARS-CoV-2 infection. CDR3s include the opening cysteine and the closing phenylalanine or tryptophan. The order of the fields is D gene, V gene, clone size, J gene, CDR3 protein, CDR3 DNA. D genes are given only for firm matches. Size is omitted from some rows. Given values are once, few, many or a class for expanded clones.

NA	TRBV7-9	NA	TRBJ2-1	CASSLDLSYNEQFF	TGTGCCAGCAGCTTGGACCTCTCCTACAATGAGCAGTTCTTC
NA	TRBV12-5	NA	TRBJ2-3	CASGLVQGGMADTQYF	TGTGCTAGTGGTTTGGTACAGGGAGGTATGGCAGATACGCAGTATTTT
NA	TRBV19	NA	TRBJ2-1	CAPPGPTGKSNNEQFF	TGTGCCCCCCCGGGGCCGACAGGAAAATCCAACAATGAGCAGTTCTTC
NA	TRBV7-8	NA	TRBJ2-3	CASSLAYRGPQYF	TGTGCCAGCAGCTTAGCGTATCGGGGGCCGCAGTATTTT
NA	TRBV9	NA	TRBJ2-7	CASSPGVTVLRQYF	TGTGCCAGCAGCCCCGGTGTTACGGTTCTACGACAGTACTTC
NA	TRBV27	NA	TRBJ2-7	CASSLSVGQTYSYEQYF	TGTGCCAGCAGTTTATCCGTCGGACAGACGTACTCCTACGAGCAGTACTTC
NA	TRBV28	NA	TRBJ2-5	CASSGGDRPTQYF	TGTGCCAGCAGTGGGGGCGACAGGCCAACCCAGTACTTC
NA	TRBV5-4	NA	TRBJ1-3	CASSWREVYF	TGTGCCAGCAGCTGGCGGGAGGTGTATTTT
NA	TRBV27	NA	TRBJ1-3	CASSLTGQGNTIYF	TGTGCCAGCAGTTTAACAGGGCAAGGAAACACCATATATTTT
TRBD2	TRBV5-6	NA	TRBJ2-7	CASSLGLAGGPSSYEQYF	TGTGCCAGCAGCTTGGGACTAGCGGGAGGTCCAAGCTCCTACGAGCAGTACTTC
NA	TRBV12-5	NA	TRBJ1-3	CASGLVNSGNTIYF	TGTGCTAGTGGTTTGGTAAACTCTGGAAACACCATATATTTT
TRBD1	TRBV19	NA	TRBJ2-5	CASGDRAGETQYF	TGTGCCAGTGGAGACAGGGCTGGGGAGACCCAGTACTTC
NA	TRBV12-3/TRBV12-4	NA	TRBJ2-3	CASSLLVDTQYF	TGTGCCAGCAGTCTCTTAGTAGATACGCAGTATTTT
NA	TRBV6-6	NA	TRBJ2-7	CASSFGRSYEQYF	TGTGCCAGCAGTTTTGGTCGCTCCTACGAGCAGTACTTC
TRBD2	TRBV19	NA	TRBJ2-1	CASSMGLAGYEQFF	TGTGCCAGTAGTATGGGACTAGCGGGGTATGAGCAGTTCTTC
NA	TRBV3-1/TRBV3-2	few	TRBJ2-1	CASSVRSSYNEQFF	TGTGCCAGCAGTGTGCGGAGCTCCTACAATGAGCAGTTCTTC
TRBD1	TRBV12-5	NA	TRBJ1-4	CASGLVLGQGLTNEKLFF	TGTGCTAGTGGTTTGGTATTGGGACAGGGCTTAACTAATGAAAAACTGTTTTTT
NA	TRBV9	NA	TRBJ1-6	CASSAGGPGGDSPLHF	TGTGCCAGCAGCGCCGGGGGCCCGGGAGGTGATTCACCCCTCCACTTT
NA	TRBV20-1	NA	TRBJ1-4	CSASSEKLFF	TGCAGTGCCTCTTCAGAAAAACTGTTTTTT
NA	TRBV11-1	NA	TRBJ2-1	CASSLMGRKLYNEQFF	TGTGCCAGCAGCTTAATGGGGCGGAAACTTTACAATGAGCAGTTCTTC
NA	TRBV2	NA	TRBJ1-2	CASSEVGSGYTF	TGTGCCAGCAGTGAAGTGGGCTCTGGCTACACCTTC
TRBD2	TRBV7-2	NA	TRBJ2-5	CASSLLGGRQETQYF	TGTGCCAGCAGCTTATTGGGAGGGAGGCAAGAGACCCAGTACTTC
NA	TRBV24-1	NA	TRBJ2-5	CATSERGRNPETQYF	TGTGCCACCAGTGAGCGGGGCCGAAACCCGGAGACCCAGTACTTC
TRBD1	TRBV3-1/TRBV3-2	NA	TRBJ1-5	CASSVQGGNQPQHF	TGTGCCAGCAGCGTACAGGGGGGCAATCAGCCCCAGCATTTT
TRBD1	TRBV5-1	few	TRBJ2-2	CASSFQGAPGTGELFF	TGCGCCAGCAGCTTCCAGGGGGCGCCGGGCACCGGGGAGCTGTTTTTT
TRBD2	TRBV7-3	NA	TRBJ2-5	CASSWGGQETQYF	TGTGCCAGCAGCTGGGGGGGGCAAGAGACCCAGTACTTC
TRBD2	TRBV5-1	NA	TRBJ2-5	CASSAGLAAHQETQYF	TGCGCCAGCAGCGCGGGACTAGCGGCCCACCAAGAGACCCAGTACTTC
NA	TRBV18	NA	TRBJ1-1	CASSLGGARTEAFF	TGTGCCAGCTCATTGGGGGGGGCTCGGACTGAAGCTTTCTTT
TRBD2	TRBV19	few	TRBJ2-2	CASSAVGRSTGELFF	TGTGCCAGTAGTGCCGTCGGGAGGAGCACCGGGGAGCTGTTTTTT
NA	TRBV2	NA	TRBJ1-6	CASRYNSPLHF	TGTGCCAGCAGATATAATTCACCCCTCCACTTT
NA	TRBV3-1/TRBV3-2	NA	TRBJ2-7	CASSLHYEQYF	TGTGCCAGCAGCCTCCACTACGAGCAGTACTTC
TRBD1	TRBV11-3	NA	TRBJ1-3	CASGAGQGNTIYF	TGTGCCAGCGGAGCGGGACAGGGAAACACCATATATTTT
NA	TRBV2	NA	TRBJ1-1	CVSRRGSIPMNTEAFF	TGTGTAAGTCGAAGGGGGAGTATTCCTATGAACACTGAAGCTTTCTTT
NA	TRBV6-5	NA	TRBJ2-7	CASSYSTTYYEQYF	TGTGCCAGCAGTTACTCGACTACCTACTACGAGCAGTACTTC
TRBD1	TRBV6-6	NA	TRBJ1-1	CASSTGGGRPEAFF	TGTGCCAGCAGTACAGGGGGGGGGAGGCCTGAAGCTTTCTTT
TRBD1	TRBV24-1	NA	TRBJ2-1	CATSDPGQGINEQFF	TGTGCCACCAGTGACCCGGGACAGGGAATCAATGAGCAGTTCTTC
TRBD1	TRBV5-1	once	TRBJ2-3	CASSLTGVLPDTQYF	TGCGCCAGCAGCTTGACAGGGGTTTTGCCAGATACGCAGTATTTT
NA	TRBV20-1	NA	TRBJ2-6	CSASVSFGANVLTF	TGCAGTGCTAGTGTGTCCTTTGGGGCCAACGTCCTGACTTTC
NA	TRBV5-1	once	TRBJ2-7	CASSPGLPNNEQYF	TGCGCCAGCAGCCCCGGACTACCGAACAACGAGCAGTACTTC
NA	TRBV11-2	NA	TRBJ1-3	CASSLRRTFRSGNTIYF	TGTGCCAGCAGCTTACGGAGGACTTTCCGCTCTGGAAACACCATATATTTT
TRBD2	TRBV7-6	NA	TRBJ2-5	CASRRRRISRTSYSQETQYF	TGTGCCAGCAGGAGGAGGCGAATTAGTCGGACTAGCTATTCCCAAGAGACCCAGTACTTC
NA	TRBV21-1	NA	TRBJ2-3	CASSKVQGACVTDTQYF	TGTGCCAGCAGCAAAGTTCAGGGGGCCTGTGTGACAGATACGCAGTATTTT